This TCR beta chain was sequenced for a study of CD8+ T cells in alopecia areata. Investigators isolated RNA and reverse transcribed it into cDNA to act as the sequencing template. The data were produced by immunoSEQ multiplex PCR, yet TCRdb's version contains in-frame clones alone and is incomplete. The sample records approximately 150,000 clones, 62% being singletons. V dropped 3 bases and J dropped 3 bases, with 9 bases sitting between them. This CDR3 comprises 13 residues. The germline V gene has CDR1 LNHDA and CDR2 SQIVND (reference sequence). The V and J genes are TRBV19 and TRBJ2-7; D is undetermined. The material sequenced was CD8+ T cells sorted from blood. This sequence was found in a human donor in good health. This CDR3 is CASSMGWGYEQYF. CDR3 in DNA: TGTGCCAGTAGTATGGGATGGGGCTACGAGCAGTACTTC. The variable domain in full, with the rest retrieved from reference TRBV19 and TRBJ2-7, is DGGITQSPKYLFRKEGQNVTLSCEQNLNHDAMYWYRQDPGQGLRLIYYSQIVNDFQKGDIAEGYSVSREKKESFPLTVTSAQKNPTAFYLCASSMGWGYEQYFGPGTRLTVT.